These 2 T cell receptor beta chains originate from one sample sequenced in a study of T-cell reconstitution after alpha-beta-depleted transplantation in children. Unique molecular identifiers were incorporated during preparation of the TCRbeta library. A single record per CDR3 protein comes from TCRdb applying MiXCR to the PCR reads. The sample holds a few hundred thousand distinct CDR3 sequences, approximately 13% seen once. This specimen was PBMCs, mostly from graft donor cells, taken 360 days after TCRalphabeta/CD19-depleted stem cell transplant. All receptors derive from a male patient younger than 18 who had a stem cell transplant for acute myeloid leukemia, so the T cells may come from the graft donor.

This clonotype was seen repeatedly, ten times or more. The V call is TRBV7-8, the J call TRBJ2-2, with D perhaps matching TRBD1 (6 bases). Germline V gives CDR1 SGHVS, CDR2 FQNEAQ. The CDR3 is 16 residues long. V was cut by 4 bases and J by 3 bases, with 15 bases left in between. CDR3 DNA: TGTGCCAGCAGCTCGTCTTCCGGGACATACACCGGGGAGCTGTTTTTT. It encodes CASSSSSGTYTGELFF. Together with reference TRBV7-8 and TRBJ2-2, the CDR3 gives the full variable domain: GAGVSQSPRYKVAKRGQDVALRCDPISGHVSLFWYQQALGQGPEFLTYFQNEAQLDKSGLPSDRFFAERPEGSVSTLKIQRTQQEDSAVYLCASSSSSGTYTGELFFGEGSRLTVL.

This clonotype was found many times. This rearrangement joins TRBV7-2 to TRBJ2-3; the match to TRBD1 covers 12 bases. The CDR3 has 15 amino acids. Germline lookup yields CDR1 SGHTA and CDR2 FQGNSA. With 3 bases clipped from V and 3 bases from J, the junction kept 1 base outside the gene matches. Written as DNA, the CDR3 is TGTGCCAGCAGCTTGGGACAGGGGGCGACAGATACGCAGTATTTT. Its protein product is CASSLGQGATDTQYF. Full variable domain (missing parts from reference TRBV7-2 and TRBJ2-3): GAGVSQSPSNKVTEKGKDVELRCDPISGHTALYWYRQSLGQGLEFLIYFQGNSAPDKSGLPSDRFSAERTGGSVSTLTIQRTQQEDSAVYLCASSLGQGATDTQYFGPGTRLTVL.